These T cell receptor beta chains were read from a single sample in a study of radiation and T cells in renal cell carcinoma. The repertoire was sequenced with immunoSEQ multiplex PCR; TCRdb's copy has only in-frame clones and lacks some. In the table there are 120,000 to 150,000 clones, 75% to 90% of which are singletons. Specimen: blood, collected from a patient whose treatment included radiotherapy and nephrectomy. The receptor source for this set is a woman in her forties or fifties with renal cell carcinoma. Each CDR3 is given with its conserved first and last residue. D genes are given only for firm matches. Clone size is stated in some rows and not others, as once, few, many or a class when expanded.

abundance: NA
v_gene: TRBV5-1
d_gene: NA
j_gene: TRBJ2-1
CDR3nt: TGCGCCAGCAGCTTCGTCGCAGGTTCTTACAATGAGCAGTTCTTC
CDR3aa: CASSFVAGSYNEQFF

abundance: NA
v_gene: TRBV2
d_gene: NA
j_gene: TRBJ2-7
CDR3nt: TGTGCCAGCAGTGTGGTCTACGAGCAGTACTTC
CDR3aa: CASSVVYEQYF

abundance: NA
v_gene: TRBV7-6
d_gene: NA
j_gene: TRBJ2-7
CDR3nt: TGTGCCAGCAGCCCACAGGGACTACCCTACGAGCAGTACTTC
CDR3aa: CASSPQGLPYEQYF

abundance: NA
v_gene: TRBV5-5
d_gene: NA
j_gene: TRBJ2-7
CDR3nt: TGTGCCAGCAGCTTGATGTTCACCGAGCAGTACTTC
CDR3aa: CASSLMFTEQYF

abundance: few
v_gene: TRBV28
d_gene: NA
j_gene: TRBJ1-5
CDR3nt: TGTGCCAGCAGTTCCGGGTTACAGCCCCAGCATTTT
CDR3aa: CASSSGLQPQHF

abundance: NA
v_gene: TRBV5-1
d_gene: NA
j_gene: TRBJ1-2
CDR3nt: TGCGCCAGCAGCTTGTCTCCGGAGAGGGGCTACACCTTC
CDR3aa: CASSLSPERGYTF

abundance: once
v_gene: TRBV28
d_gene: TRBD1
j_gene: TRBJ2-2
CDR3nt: TGTGCCAGCAGACAAGGACAGGGTCGGACCGGGGAGCTGTTTTTT
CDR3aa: CASRQGQGRTGELFF

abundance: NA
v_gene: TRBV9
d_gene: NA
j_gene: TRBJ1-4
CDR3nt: TGTGCCAGCAGCGTAGGAAGGATCCAAAATGAAAAACTGTTTTTT
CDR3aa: CASSVGRIQNEKLFF

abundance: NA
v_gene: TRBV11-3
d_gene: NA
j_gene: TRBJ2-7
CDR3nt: TGTGCCAGCAGCGATACACGAGCCGGGACTCACTACGAGCAGTACTTC
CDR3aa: CASSDTRAGTHYEQYF

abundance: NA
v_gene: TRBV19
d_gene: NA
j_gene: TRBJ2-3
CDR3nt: TGTGCCAGTTGTAGCACAGATACGCAGTATTTT
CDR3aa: CASCSTDTQYF

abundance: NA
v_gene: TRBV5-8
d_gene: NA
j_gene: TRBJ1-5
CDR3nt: TGTGCCAGCAGCTTGGTACGTATTTATTGGCAGACTTACAATCAGCCCCAGCATTTT
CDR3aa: CASSLVRIYWQTYNQPQHF

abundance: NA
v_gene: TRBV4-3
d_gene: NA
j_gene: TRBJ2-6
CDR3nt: TGCGCCAGCAGCCAAGGTTCGGCGGGGGCCAACGTCCTGACTTTC
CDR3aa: CASSQGSAGANVLTF

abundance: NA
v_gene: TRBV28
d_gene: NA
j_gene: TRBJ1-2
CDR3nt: TGTGCCAGCAGTTTAAGGGGTGATGACTATGGCTACACCTTC
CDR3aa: CASSLRGDDYGYTF

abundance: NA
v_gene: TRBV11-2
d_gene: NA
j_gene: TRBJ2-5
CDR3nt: TGTGCCAGCAGCTTAGATAACACCCCTCGGGGAGAGACCCAGTACTTC
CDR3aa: CASSLDNTPRGETQYF

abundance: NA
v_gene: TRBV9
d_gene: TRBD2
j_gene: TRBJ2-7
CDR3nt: TGTGCCAGCAGCGTAGCTCCGACTAGCGGCTCCTACGAGCAGTACTTC
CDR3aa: CASSVAPTSGSYEQYF

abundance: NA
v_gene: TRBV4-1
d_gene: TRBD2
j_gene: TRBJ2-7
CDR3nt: TGCGCCAGCAGCCAAGGCGGGAGGAGCTCCTACGAGCAGTACTTC
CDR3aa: CASSQGGRSSYEQYF

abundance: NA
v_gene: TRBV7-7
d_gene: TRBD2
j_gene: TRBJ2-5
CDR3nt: TGTGCCAGCAGCCTCAGACTAGCGGGGAAAGAGACCCAGTACTTC
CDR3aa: CASSLRLAGKETQYF

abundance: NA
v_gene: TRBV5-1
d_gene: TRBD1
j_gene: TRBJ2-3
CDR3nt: TGCGCCAGCAGCTTGCGAAGCCTGGACAGGGGAATAGGAGGTACGCAGTATTTT
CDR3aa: CASSLRSLDRGIGGTQYF

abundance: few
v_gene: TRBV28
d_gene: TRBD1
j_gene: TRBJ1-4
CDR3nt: TGTGCCAGCAGTCTAACCCGACAGGGGGCGCTTAATGAAAAACTGTTTTTT
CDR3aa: CASSLTRQGALNEKLFF

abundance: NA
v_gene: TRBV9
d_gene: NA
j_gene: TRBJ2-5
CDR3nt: TGTGCCAGCAGCGTAGCCCCGCAGGGGACAGAGACCCAGTACTTC
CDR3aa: CASSVAPQGTETQYF

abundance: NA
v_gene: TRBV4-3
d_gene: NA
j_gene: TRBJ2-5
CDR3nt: TGCGCCAGCAGCCAAGAGACCCAAGAGACCCAGTACTTC
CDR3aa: CASSQETQETQYF

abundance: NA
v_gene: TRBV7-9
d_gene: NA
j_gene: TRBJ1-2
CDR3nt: TGTGCCAGCAGCTTAGATCCAGGCCAGCGTCTCTATGGCTACACCTTC
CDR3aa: CASSLDPGQRLYGYTF

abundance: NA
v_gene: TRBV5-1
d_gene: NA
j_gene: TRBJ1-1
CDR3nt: TGCGCCAGCAGCTTGCTCGTGGGGGAGAACACTGAAGCTTTCTTT
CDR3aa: CASSLLVGENTEAFF

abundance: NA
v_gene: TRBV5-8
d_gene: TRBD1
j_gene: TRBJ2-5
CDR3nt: TGTGCCAGCAGTAGGGGACAGGGGACGGAGGAGACCCAGTACTTC
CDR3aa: CASSRGQGTEETQYF

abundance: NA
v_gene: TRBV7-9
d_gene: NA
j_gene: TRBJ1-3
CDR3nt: TGTGCCAGCAGCCTCTCTGGAAACACCATATATTTT
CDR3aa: CASSLSGNTIYF

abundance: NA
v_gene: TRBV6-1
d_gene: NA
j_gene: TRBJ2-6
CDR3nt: TGTGCCAGCAGTGGGATAGGGGGTGGTGGGGCCAACGTCCTGACTTTC
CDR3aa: CASSGIGGGGANVLTF